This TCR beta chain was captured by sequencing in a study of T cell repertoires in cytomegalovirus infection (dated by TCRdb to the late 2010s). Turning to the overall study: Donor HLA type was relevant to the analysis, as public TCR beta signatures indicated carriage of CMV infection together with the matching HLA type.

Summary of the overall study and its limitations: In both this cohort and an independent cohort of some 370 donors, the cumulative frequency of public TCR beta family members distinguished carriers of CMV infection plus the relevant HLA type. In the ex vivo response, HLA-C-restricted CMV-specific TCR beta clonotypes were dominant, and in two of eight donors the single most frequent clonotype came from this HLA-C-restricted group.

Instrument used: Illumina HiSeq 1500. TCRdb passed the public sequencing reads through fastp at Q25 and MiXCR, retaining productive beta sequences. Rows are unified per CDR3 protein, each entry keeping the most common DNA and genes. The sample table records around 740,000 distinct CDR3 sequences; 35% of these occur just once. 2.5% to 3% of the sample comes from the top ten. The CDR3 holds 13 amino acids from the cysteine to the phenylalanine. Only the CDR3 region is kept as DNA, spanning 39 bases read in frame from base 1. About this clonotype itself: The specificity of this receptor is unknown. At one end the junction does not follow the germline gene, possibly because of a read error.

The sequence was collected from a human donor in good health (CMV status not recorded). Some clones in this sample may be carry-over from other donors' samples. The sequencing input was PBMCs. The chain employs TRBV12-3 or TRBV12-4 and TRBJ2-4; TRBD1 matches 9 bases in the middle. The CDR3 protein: CASSRGTGSDRDF. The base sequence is TGTGCCAGCAGTCGAGGGACAGGGAGCGATCGGGACTTC.